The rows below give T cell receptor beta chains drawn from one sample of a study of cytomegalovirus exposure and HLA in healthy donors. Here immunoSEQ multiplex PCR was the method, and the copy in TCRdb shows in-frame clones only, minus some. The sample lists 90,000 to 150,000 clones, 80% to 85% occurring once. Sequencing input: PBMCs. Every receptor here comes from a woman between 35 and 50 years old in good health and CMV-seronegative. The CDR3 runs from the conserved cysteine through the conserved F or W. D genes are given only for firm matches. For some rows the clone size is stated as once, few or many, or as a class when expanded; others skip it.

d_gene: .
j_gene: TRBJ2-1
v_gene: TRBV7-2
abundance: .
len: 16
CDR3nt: TGTGCCAGCACCCCGTCACGGTCCCTCTCCTACAATGAGCAGTTCTTC
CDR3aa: CASTPSRSLSYNEQFF

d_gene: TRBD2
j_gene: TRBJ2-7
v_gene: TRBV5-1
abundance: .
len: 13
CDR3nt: TGCGCCAGCAGCCCTAGCGGAAGCTACGAGCAGTACTTC
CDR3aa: CASSPSGSYEQYF

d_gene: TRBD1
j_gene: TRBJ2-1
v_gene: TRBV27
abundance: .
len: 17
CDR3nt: TGTGCCAGCAGTAAACAGAGGGGGCGCAATTCCTACAATGAGCAGTTCTTC
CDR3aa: CASSKQRGRNSYNEQFF

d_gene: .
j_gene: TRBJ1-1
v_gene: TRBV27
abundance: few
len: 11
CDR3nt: TGTGCCAGCAGTTCTCGGAGGGGAGCTTTCTTT
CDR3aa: CASSSRRGAFF

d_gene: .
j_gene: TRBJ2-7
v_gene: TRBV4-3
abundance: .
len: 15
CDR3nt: TGCGCCAGCAGCCAAGACCCACAGGTAACCTACGAGCAGTACTTC
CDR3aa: CASSQDPQVTYEQYF

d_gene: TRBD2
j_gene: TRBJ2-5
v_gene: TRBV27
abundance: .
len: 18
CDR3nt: TGTGCCAGCAGTTTATGGGCTAGCGGGAGTAGAATCCCAGAGACCCAGTACTTC
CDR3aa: CASSLWASGSRIPETQYF

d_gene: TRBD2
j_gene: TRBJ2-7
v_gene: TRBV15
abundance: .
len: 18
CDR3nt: TGTGCCACCAGCAGAGAGCCACAACGGGGGGGAAGCTCCTACGAGCAGTACTTC
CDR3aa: CATSREPQRGGSSYEQYF

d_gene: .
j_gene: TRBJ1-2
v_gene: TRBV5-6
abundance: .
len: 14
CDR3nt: TGTGCCAGCAGCTTTCCGGGGACACTCTATGGCTACACCTTC
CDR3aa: CASSFPGTLYGYTF

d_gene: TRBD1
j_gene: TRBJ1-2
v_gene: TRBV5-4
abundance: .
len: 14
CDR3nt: TGTGCCAGCAGCTTGGCCGGGACAGACTATGGCTACACCTTC
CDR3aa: CASSLAGTDYGYTF

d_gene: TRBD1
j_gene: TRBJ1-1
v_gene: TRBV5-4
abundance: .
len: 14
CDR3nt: TGTGCCAGCAGCCAGACAGGGGGCAACACTGAAGCTTTCTTT
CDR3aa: CASSQTGGNTEAFF

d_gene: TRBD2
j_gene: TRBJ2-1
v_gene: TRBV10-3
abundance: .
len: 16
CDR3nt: TGTGCCATCATGGGCCTGACCGGGGGGACCTACAATGAGCAGTTCTTC
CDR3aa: CAIMGLTGGTYNEQFF

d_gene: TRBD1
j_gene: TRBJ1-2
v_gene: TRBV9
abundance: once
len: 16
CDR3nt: TGTGCCAGCAGCTTCACCACAGGGGGGAGATACTATGGCTACACCTTC
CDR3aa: CASSFTTGGRYYGYTF

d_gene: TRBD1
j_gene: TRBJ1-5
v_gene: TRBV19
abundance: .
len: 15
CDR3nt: TGTGCCAGTAGTGCCAGGGGGGCCGGCAATCAGCCCCAGCATTTT
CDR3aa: CASSARGAGNQPQHF